This T cell receptor (beta chain) was profiled in a study of blood T cells in healthy people across ages. Overall study results and limits: One million T cells yielded diversity estimates that were considered underestimates.

Sample-barcoded 5' priming and a J-beta primer mix drove a second PCR of roughly 7 to 11 cycles. TCRdb fed the 5' RACE reads into MiXCR, producing one record per CDR3 protein. The data contain some 1,800,000 distinct CDR3 sequences, more than 35% of them singletons. As to this clonotype: Its antigen is undetermined.

The CDR3 length is 15 residues. Trimming removed 3 bases from V and 6 bases from J, with 15 bases in between. This TCR was recovered from a human donor in good health. Sample: blood. The gene calls are TRBV12-3 or TRBV12-4 and TRBJ2-1; possible D gene TRBD1, 5 bases. DNA for the CDR3: TGTGCCAGCAGTTTTCCAGGGTCCGAAGGCAATGAGCAGTTCTTC. Encoded protein: CASSFPGSEGNEQFF.